The 25 T cell receptor beta chains presented below share a single source sample, sequenced in a study of early T cells in non-severe SARS-CoV-2 infection. TCRdb called the 5' RACE reads again in MiXCR, with one record for every CDR3 protein. The sample carries around 48,000 distinct CDR3 sequences, roughly 13% recorded once. The sequencing sample was made of whole blood. Receptor source: an adult who was a healthcare worker with PCR-confirmed SARS-CoV-2 infection or an uninfected control (not recorded which).

CDR3 in amino acids: CASGSLISTTDTQYF. In nucleotides, the CDR3 is TGTGCCAGCGGCTCCCTGATCTCGACCACAGATACGCAGTATTTT. The V call is TRBV7-2, the J call TRBJ2-3; D gene uncertain. Trimming pared 8 bases from V and 2 bases from J, leaving 17 bases between. Germline V lookup: CDR1 SGHTA, CDR2 FQGNSA. The length of the CDR3 is 15 residues.

This clonotype occurred many times. The CDR3 loop is CASTRDGGTGELFF. Here the CDR3 DNA reads TGTGCCAGCACCCGGGACGGGGGGACCGGGGAGCTGTTTTTT. The chain combines TRBV2 with TRBJ2-2, with TRBD2 matching 7 bases. The V segment lost 7 bases and the J segment 5 bases; nucleotides outside the gene matches: 7. Looked up from germline, CDR1 is SNHLY and CDR2 is FYNNEI. The CDR3 totals 14 residues.

This rearrangement joins TRBV27 to TRBJ2-7; D is tentatively TRBD1 or TRBD2 (6 bases each). The V and J ends lost 0 bases and 4 bases respectively, with 13 bases between them. The germline CDR1 and CDR2 sequences are MNHEY and SMNVEV (reference sequence). This CDR3 comprises 15 residues. CDR3 region: CASSLSIGGAYEQYF. In DNA, the CDR3 is TGTGCCAGCAGTTTATCGATCGGGGGCGCGTACGAGCAGTACTTC.

The sample holds many counts of this clonotype. The chain employs TRBV18 and TRBJ1-1, with no clear D. The germline CDR1 and CDR2 sequences are KGHSH and LQKENI. This CDR3 has 12 residues. The V end was cut by 6 bases, the J end by 7 bases, with 12 bases between. The CDR3 region has the DNA TGTGCCAGCTCCCATTTGACGGGTGAAGCTTTCTTT. Translating gives CASSHLTGEAFF.

The genes are TRBV6-4 and TRBJ2-4; 8 bases line up with TRBD2. With V trimmed by 4 bases and J by 8 bases, 7 bases remained unmatched. The CDR3 loop spans 14 amino acids. Looked up from germline, CDR1 is MRHNA and CDR2 is SNTAGT. CDR3 sequence (DNA): TGTGCCAGCAGTGTCCGAAGCGGGAGTCACATTCAGTACTTC. Its translation: CASSVRSGSHIQYF.

The sample holds a few counts of this clonotype. This sequence joins TRBV7-2 and TRBJ2-5, with 14 bases identical to TRBD2. V trimming: 2 bases; J trimming: 0 bases; junction bases outside the gene matches: 5. The germline V gene has CDR1 SGHTA and CDR2 FQGNSA. The CDR3 runs 18 residues. CDR3 DNA sequence: TGTGCCAGCAGCTTAACAATGACTAGCGGGGGGGACCAAGAGACCCAGTACTTC. Translating it yields CASSLTMTSGGDQETQYF.

This clonotype has just a few counts. The genes are TRBV12-3 or TRBV12-4 and TRBJ2-1; a weak D match, TRBD2 (5 bases). V lost 0 bases, J lost 5 bases, and 11 bases lay in between. This CDR3 has 15 residues. CDR3 sequence reads: CASSLAGEINNEQFF. The CDR3 DNA sequence: TGTGCCAGCAGTTTAGCGGGAGAAATTAACAATGAGCAGTTCTTC.

J is TRBJ2-7 and V is TRBV29-1, with D possibly being TRBD2 (5 bases). The germline gives CDR1 SQVTM, CDR2 ANQGSEA. The CDR3 runs to 13 residues. Trimming took off 4 bases at V and 2 bases at J, with 12 bases between the two ends. CDR3 bases: TGCAGCGTTGGATCCAGCGGCGCCTACGAGCAGTACTTC. It specifies CSVGSSGAYEQYF.

This clonotype was observed a few times. The V gene is TRBV29-1, the J gene TRBJ1-6; 8 bases align to TRBD1. Per the germline V gene, CDR1 is SQVTM and CDR2 is ANQGSEA. This CDR3 has 14 amino acids. V lost 6 bases and J lost 3; bases outside the gene matches: 4. The DNA of the CDR3 is TGCAGCGTCCGGGACAGGAACTATAATTCACCCCTCCACTTT. Its protein product is CSVRDRNYNSPLHF.

This clonotype was counted at least ten times. This chain links TRBV15 with TRBJ2-3, with D maybe TRBD1 (6 bases). The CDR3 covers 14 residues. Germline CDR1 reads LNHNV; CDR2 reads YYDKDF (reference sequence). The V gene lost 6 bases and the J gene lost 2 bases, with 12 bases spanning the gap. For the CDR3, the DNA is TGTGCCACCAGTACAGGGACCTACACAGATACGCAGTATTTT. Translated, it gives CATSTGTYTDTQYF.

V and J are TRBV2 and TRBJ1-6; no clear D gene. Trimming stripped 5 bases from V and 6 bases from J, with 11 bases between. The CDR3 totals 14 residues. The germline CDR1 and CDR2 sequences are SNHLY and FYNNEI. CDR3 protein: CASSRPDFNSPLHF. The CDR3 bases are TGTGCCAGCAGTAGGCCCGACTTTAATTCACCCCTCCACTTT.

This clonotype was detected only a few times. The genes are TRBV12-3 or TRBV12-4 and TRBJ2-7; 14 bases are shared with TRBD2. The V and J ends lost 5 bases and 4 bases, in that order; junction bases with no gene match: 13. CDR3 length: 18 amino acids. This CDR3 reads CASSPGLAGVGVPYEQYF. The DNA of the CDR3 is TGTGCCAGCAGTCCGGGACTAGCGGGAGTAGGGGTCCCTTACGAGCAGTACTTC.

This clonotype was observed a few times. The chain has TRBV19 and TRBJ2-1; D might be TRBD2 (5 bases). Germline CDR1 is LNHDA and CDR2 is SQIVND (reference sequence). The V and J ends lost 8 bases and 5 bases respectively, with 10 bases between them. The CDR3 totals 12 residues. As DNA, the CDR3 is TGTGCCAGTTCCCCAGCGGACAATGAGCAGTTCTTC. Translating gives CASSPADNEQFF.

This clonotype was seen more than once but under ten times. V gene TRBV19 combines with J gene TRBJ1-2; D call uncertain. The CDR3 has 15 residues. V lost 4 bases, J lost 0 bases, and 12 bases lay in between. Looked up from germline, CDR1 is LNHDA and CDR2 is SQIVND (reference sequence). CDR3 nucleotides: TGTGCCAGTAGTACTCGCCGTGGACCTAACTATGGCTACACCTTC. Translated: CASSTRRGPNYGYTF.

This clonotype showed up many times. V usage is TRBV20-1 and J usage is TRBJ2-7, with TRBD2 matching 14 bases. The CDR3 covers 16 residues. With V trimmed by 5 bases and J by 1 base, 7 bases remained unmatched. Germline CDR1 reads DFQATT; CDR2 reads SNEGSKA (reference sequence). This CDR3 is CSAHTGLAGDSYEQYF. The CDR3 region has the DNA TGCAGTGCTCATACGGGACTAGCGGGAGATTCCTACGAGCAGTACTTC.

The rearrangement links TRBV2 to TRBJ2-7; D is unclear. From germline, CDR1 is SNHLY and CDR2 FYNNEI. The CDR3 is 11 residues long. CDR3 protein: CVTLMAYEQYF. The CDR3 DNA follows: TGTGTCACCCTGATGGCCTACGAGCAGTACTTC. The full variable domain, with the rest looked up from reference TRBV2 and TRBJ2-7, is EPEVTQTPSHQVTQMGQEVILRCVPISNHLYFYWYRQILGQKVEFLVSFYNNEISEKSEIFDDQFSVERPDGSNFTLKIRSTKLEDSAMYFCVTLMAYEQYFGPGTRLTVT.

This clonotype was observed many times. V usage is TRBV3-1 and J usage is TRBJ1-1; 12 bases align to TRBD1. The CDR3 has 13 residues. The trim removed 4 bases at V and 10 bases at J, leaving 4 bases unmatched. CDR1 and CDR2 from the germline V gene are LGHDT and YNNKEL (reference sequence). The CDR3 here is CASSPGTGGPAFF. CDR3 nucleotides: TGTGCCAGCAGCCCCGGGACAGGGGGCCCAGCTTTCTTT.

In this sample, this clonotype turned up many times. This chain joins TRBV10-2 and TRBJ2-1; tentative D call: TRBD2 (5 bases). V dropped 7 bases and J dropped 4 bases, with 11 bases sitting between them. Per the germline V gene, CDR1 is WSHSY and CDR2 is SAAADI. The CDR3 loop spans 13 amino acids. The CDR3: CASTGSAYNEQFF. The CDR3 region has the DNA TGCGCCAGCACGGGTAGCGCTTACAATGAGCAGTTCTTC.

This clonotype was recorded a few times. The chain joins TRBV9 to TRBJ1-6, with a tentative D call TRBD1 (5 bases). Trimming took off 0 bases at V and 6 bases at J, with 10 bases between the two ends. The germline V gene has CDR1 SGDLS and CDR2 YYNGEE. CDR3 length: 15 residues. CDR3 amino acids: CASSVAGSGNSPLHF. CDR3 DNA: TGTGCCAGCAGCGTAGCAGGGTCGGGTAATTCACCCCTCCACTTT.

This clonotype was seen more than once but under ten times. The rearrangement uses TRBV5-1 and TRBJ2-4; D is possibly TRBD1 or TRBD2 (5 bases each). Germline lookup yields CDR1 SGHRS and CDR2 YFSETQ. The CDR3 is 15 residues long. Trimming pared 4 bases from V and 9 bases from J, leaving 20 bases between. CDR3 in amino acids: CASSQTGTENSIQYF. CDR3 sequence (DNA): TGCGCCAGCAGCCAGACCGGGACGGAGAATAGCATTCAGTACTTC. Drawing the rest from reference TRBV5-1 and TRBJ2-4, the complete variable domain is KAGVTQTPRYLIKTRGQQVTLSCSPISGHRSVSWYQQTPGQGLQFLFEYFSETQRNKGNFPGRFSGRQFSNSRSEMNVSTLELGDSALYLCASSQTGTENSIQYFGAGTRLSVL.

This clonotype occurred a few times. The chain carries TRBV20-1 and TRBJ1-1, with no clear D. Per germline, CDR1 DFQATT and CDR2 SNEGSKA (reference sequence). This CDR3 comprises 14 residues. The V end was cut by 2 bases, the J end by 0 bases, with 10 bases between. The CDR3 sequence is CSARSWDMNTEAFF. The CDR3 DNA is TGCAGTGCTAGATCATGGGATATGAACACTGAAGCTTTCTTT.

This clonotype was seen a few times. V usage is TRBV7-2 and J usage is TRBJ1-1; D call uncertain. Trimming removed 5 bases at V and 10 bases at J, with 17 bases between. The CDR3 length is 13 residues. Per the germline V gene, CDR1 is SGHTA and CDR2 is FQGNSA. The CDR3 DNA follows: TGTGCCAGCAGCATCTCGCCAGGACGAGGAGCTTTCTTT. Its translation is CASSISPGRGAFF.

Many counts were recorded for this clonotype. This sequence joins TRBV14 and TRBJ1-4, with D maybe TRBD1 (6 bases). Germline V lookup: CDR1 SGHDN, CDR2 FVKESK. The CDR3 is 15 residues long. Trimming removed 4 bases from V and 1 base from J, with 10 bases in between. DNA for the CDR3: TGTGCCAGCAGCCGCCTAGGGGGAACTAATGAAAAACTGTTTTTT. Amino acid sequence: CASSRLGGTNEKLFF.

This clonotype was seen a handful of times. The chain carries TRBV4-1 and TRBJ1-6; a weak D match, TRBD1 (6 bases). The CDR3 length is 16 residues. V gave up 4 bases and J gave up 0 bases, with 10 bases separating them. CDR1 is MGHRA, CDR2 YSYEKL, per germline. In nucleotides, the CDR3 is TGCGCCAGCAGCCTTGGACAGAGCTCCTATAATTCACCCCTCCACTTT. Its protein product is CASSLGQSSYNSPLHF.

V usage is TRBV5-1 and J usage is TRBJ1-1, with TRBD1 matching over 7 bases. Germline V gene sequence: CDR1 SGHRS, CDR2 YFSETQ. The CDR3 spans 15 residues. The ends lost 0 bases at V and 0 bases at J; junction bases unmatched: 2. The CDR3 is CASSLGDSLNTEAFF. For the CDR3, the DNA is TGCGCCAGCAGCTTGGGGGACAGTTTGAACACTGAAGCTTTCTTT. Full variable domain (remainder filled in from reference TRBV5-1 and TRBJ1-1): KAGVTQTPRYLIKTRGQQVTLSCSPISGHRSVSWYQQTPGQGLQFLFEYFSETQRNKGNFPGRFSGRQFSNSRSEMNVSTLELGDSALYLCASSLGDSLNTEAFFGQGTRLTVV.